The rows below give T cell receptor beta chains drawn from one sample of a study of T-cell memory formation after mild COVID-19. TCRdb re-called the 5' RACE reads through MiXCR, storing one row per CDR3 protein. The data show around 340,000 distinct CDR3 sequences, 15% seen once. The specimen sequenced was PBMCs or a T cell subset sorted from them (not recorded which). The origin of the receptors is a young man who had mild COVID-19 (a few samples of this study predate the infection). Cell type and time point are not known. The CDR3 runs from the conserved cysteine through the conserved F or W. The D gene is left open where the match is weak. The listing skips clone size in some rows; elsewhere it reads once, few, many or a size class.

cdr3_nt: TGCGCCAGCAGCTTGGACAGGAGGACATTCAAGGCCACCTTC
cdr3_aa: CASSLDRRTFKATF
j_call: TRBJ1-2
d_call: -
cdr3_length: 14
clone_size: few
v_call: TRBV5-1

cdr3_nt: TGTGCCAGCAGTTATACCAGGGCTAGCAATCAGCCCCAGCATTTT
cdr3_aa: CASSYTRASNQPQHF
j_call: TRBJ1-5
d_call: -
cdr3_length: 15
clone_size: -
v_call: TRBV6-2/TRBV6-3

cdr3_nt: TGTGCCAGCAGACCCACCCAGACCTCCTACGAGCAGTACTTC
cdr3_aa: CASRPTQTSYEQYF
j_call: TRBJ2-7
d_call: -
cdr3_length: 14
clone_size: few
v_call: TRBV7-8

cdr3_nt: TGCGCCAGCAGCCCCCTTACTAGCGGGGGGGCCTACGAGCAGTACTTC
cdr3_aa: CASSPLTSGGAYEQYF
j_call: TRBJ2-7
d_call: TRBD2
cdr3_length: 16
clone_size: few
v_call: TRBV5-1

cdr3_nt: TGCGCCAGCAGCCCCTACATGAGTGACGGTGAGCAGTTCTTC
cdr3_aa: CASSPYMSDGEQFF
j_call: TRBJ2-1
d_call: -
cdr3_length: 14
clone_size: -
v_call: TRBV5-1

cdr3_nt: TGTGCCAGCAGCTTAGAGGGGGACAGAGCTAACTATGGCTACACCTTC
cdr3_aa: CASSLEGDRANYGYTF
j_call: TRBJ1-2
d_call: TRBD1
cdr3_length: 16
clone_size: many
v_call: TRBV7-2

cdr3_nt: TGTGCCAGCAGTGAAGGAGCGGGGGCCGCAGATACGCAGTATTTT
cdr3_aa: CASSEGAGAADTQYF
j_call: TRBJ2-3
d_call: TRBD2
cdr3_length: 15
clone_size: many
v_call: TRBV6-4

cdr3_nt: TGTGCCAGCAGCATAGAGGGGGCGTGGGATTCACCCCTCCACTTT
cdr3_aa: CASSIEGAWDSPLHF
j_call: TRBJ1-6
d_call: TRBD1
cdr3_length: 15
clone_size: few
v_call: TRBV7-6

cdr3_nt: TGTGCCAGCAGCTTATCAGGCGCGGGGGGGTCCAATGAGCAGTTCTTC
cdr3_aa: CASSLSGAGGSNEQFF
j_call: TRBJ2-1
d_call: TRBD2
cdr3_length: 16
clone_size: -
v_call: TRBV7-2

cdr3_nt: TGTGCCAGCAGTCTCTGGGTCGTACAAGAGACCCAGTACTTC
cdr3_aa: CASSLWVVQETQYF
j_call: TRBJ2-5
d_call: -
cdr3_length: 14
clone_size: -
v_call: TRBV12-3/TRBV12-4

cdr3_nt: TGCAGTGCTGGACTAGCGGGGCCTCGGCGAGAGACCCAGTACTTC
cdr3_aa: CSAGLAGPRRETQYF
j_call: TRBJ2-5
d_call: TRBD2
cdr3_length: 15
clone_size: few
v_call: TRBV20-1

cdr3_nt: TGTGCCAGCAGGTGGACTAGCGGGGAGGAGACCCAGTACTTC
cdr3_aa: CASRWTSGEETQYF
j_call: TRBJ2-5
d_call: TRBD2
cdr3_length: 14
clone_size: few
v_call: TRBV7-9

cdr3_nt: TGCAGCGGACGACAGGGAGTTGAGACCCAGTACTTC
cdr3_aa: CSGRQGVETQYF
j_call: TRBJ2-5
d_call: TRBD1
cdr3_length: 12
clone_size: many
v_call: TRBV29-1

cdr3_nt: TGTGCCAGCAGCTTAAATATGATCGGCTACACCTTC
cdr3_aa: CASSLNMIGYTF
j_call: TRBJ1-2
d_call: -
cdr3_length: 12
clone_size: few
v_call: TRBV7-9

cdr3_nt: TGCGCCAGCAGCTTCGGACAGGGAGGGAACGAGCAGTACTTC
cdr3_aa: CASSFGQGGNEQYF
j_call: TRBJ2-7
d_call: -
cdr3_length: 14
clone_size: -
v_call: TRBV5-1

cdr3_nt: TGTGCCAGCAGCCCCCGGACACGGACAGAGACCCAGTACTTC
cdr3_aa: CASSPRTRTETQYF
j_call: TRBJ2-5
d_call: -
cdr3_length: 14
clone_size: many
v_call: TRBV9

cdr3_nt: TGTGCCAGCAGCCAAGAGCGGGGAACGGGGGGAGCGGTAGATACGCAGTATTTT
cdr3_aa: CASSQERGTGGAVDTQYF
j_call: TRBJ2-3
d_call: TRBD2
cdr3_length: 18
clone_size: few
v_call: TRBV4-2

cdr3_nt: TGCAGTGCTAGATCGGGGGGGTTCGCTGAAGCTTTCTTT
cdr3_aa: CSARSGGFAEAFF
j_call: TRBJ1-1
d_call: -
cdr3_length: 13
clone_size: few
v_call: TRBV20-1

cdr3_nt: TGTGCCAGCAGCTTTTGGCCCCTCTGGGAAGATACGCAGTATTTT
cdr3_aa: CASSFWPLWEDTQYF
j_call: TRBJ2-3
d_call: -
cdr3_length: 15
clone_size: few
v_call: TRBV11-2

cdr3_nt: TGTGCCAGCAGCTCCTCGGGACAGGGGGCCGGGGGCTACACCTTC
cdr3_aa: CASSSSGQGAGGYTF
j_call: TRBJ1-2
d_call: TRBD1
cdr3_length: 15
clone_size: few
v_call: TRBV5-5

cdr3_nt: TGTGCCAGCGGCGAGGGGGCAAAGCCCCAGCATTTT
cdr3_aa: CASGEGAKPQHF
j_call: TRBJ1-5
d_call: TRBD1
cdr3_length: 12
clone_size: -
v_call: TRBV28

cdr3_nt: TGTGCCAGCAGTCGAGGGGGCGGGAGTGGCTACACCTTC
cdr3_aa: CASSRGGGSGYTF
j_call: TRBJ1-2
d_call: TRBD1
cdr3_length: 13
clone_size: -
v_call: TRBV13

cdr3_nt: TGTGCCAGCAGTTCGCAACAGGGGCCCTTTGGCTACACCTTC
cdr3_aa: CASSSQQGPFGYTF
j_call: TRBJ1-2
d_call: TRBD1
cdr3_length: 14
clone_size: few
v_call: TRBV6-5

cdr3_nt: TGCGCCAGCAGACAAACATTGACAATCGGGGAGCTGTTTTTT
cdr3_aa: CASRQTLTIGELFF
j_call: TRBJ2-2
d_call: -
cdr3_length: 14
clone_size: -
v_call: TRBV4-1

cdr3_nt: TGCAGTGCTAGACTACTACATCAAGAGACCCAGTACTTC
cdr3_aa: CSARLLHQETQYF
j_call: TRBJ2-5
d_call: -
cdr3_length: 13
clone_size: few
v_call: TRBV20-1

cdr3_nt: TGCGCCAGCAGCTTGGGACTAGCGGGGTACATGGAGCTGTTTTTT
cdr3_aa: CASSLGLAGYMELFF
j_call: TRBJ2-2
d_call: TRBD2
cdr3_length: 15
clone_size: many
v_call: TRBV5-1

cdr3_nt: TGTGCCAGCAGCTTCAGTGGCACCAGGAACACTGAAGCTTTCTTT
cdr3_aa: CASSFSGTRNTEAFF
j_call: TRBJ1-1
d_call: -
cdr3_length: 15
clone_size: -
v_call: TRBV7-2

cdr3_nt: TGCAGTGCTAGGGGGGGAAATACGCAGTATTTT
cdr3_aa: CSARGGNTQYF
j_call: TRBJ2-3
d_call: -
cdr3_length: 11
clone_size: -
v_call: TRBV20-1

cdr3_nt: TGCGCCAGCAGCCCGACACCCACACTCGAGGGTGTACCCCTCCACTTT
cdr3_aa: CASSPTPTLEGVPLHF
j_call: TRBJ1-6
d_call: -
cdr3_length: 16
clone_size: few
v_call: TRBV4-1